This T cell receptor beta chain appears in the sequencing data of a study of shared clonotypes between healthy human individuals. Study-wide findings and caveats: Only blood samples were collected, and tissue repertoires likely differ.

Healthy HIV-negative adults without recent acute infections or vaccinations served as donors. An assay was performed, and its level was deep. The sequenced material, unsorted PBMC DNA, was run on ten immunoSEQ deep assay plates. Measured with immunoSEQ multiplex PCR; TCRdb has only the in-frame clones, and not every one. Of approximately 460,000 clones listed, roughly three quarters were seen once; the top ten hold around 12%. CDR1 is SGHDN, CDR2 FVKESK, per germline. V dropped 3 bases and J dropped 4 bases, with 7 bases sitting between them. This CDR3 spans 13 amino acids. Concerning this clone itself: No antigen is known for it. A much larger clone differs by one base, so this may be a read error. No conserved phenylalanine or tryptophan is present at the end of the CDR3, so a read error is the likely explanation.

J is TRBJ1-5 and V is TRBV14; D is undetermined. The receptor was derived from a woman aged 40 to 49 in good health. Some clones in this sample may be carry-over from other donors' samples. Sample: PBMCs. CDR3: CASSQAANQPQHL. CDR3 nucleotides: TGTGCCAGCAGCCAGGCGGCTAATCAGCCCCAGCATCTT.